A single sample gave rise to the 5 T cell receptor beta chains below, sequenced in a study of TIL therapy for anti-PD-1-resistant metastatic lung cancer. Sequencing used immunoSEQ v3. TCRdb's table, derived via immunoSEQ multiplex PCR, lists solely in-frame clones and lacks some. The sample has tens of thousands of clones, 80% to 90% seen once. Indicated time point: pre-treatment sample, taken before nivolumab and TIL therapy. Sequenced here: blood, sampled at baseline. The receptors come from a person between 25 and 79 years old with non-small cell lung cancer.

The CDR3 reads CASSDAGGNEQYF. CDR3 in DNA: TGTGCCAGCAGCGACGCCGGGGGAAACGAGCAGTACTTC. V usage is TRBV11-3 and J usage is TRBJ2-7; maybe TRBD2 (6 bases). This CDR3 has 13 amino acids. CDR1 and CDR2 from the germline V gene are SGHNT and YENEEA. The V end lost 5 bases, the J end lost 5 bases, and 13 bases lay between the germline ends.

This chain links TRBV19 with TRBJ1-1; the D gene is possibly TRBD1 (5 bases). Between the trimmed V and J ends, which lost 6 bases and 0 bases, there was a span of 11 bases. This CDR3 region has 14 residues. The germline CDR1 and CDR2 sequences are LNHDA and SQIVND (reference sequence). The CDR3 DNA reads as TGTGCCAGTAGAGACAGAGCCATGAACACTGAAGCTTTCTTT. This sequence encodes CASRDRAMNTEAFF.

This clone was counted once. The J gene is TRBJ2-7, the V gene TRBV27; D unclear. Germline assignment: CDR1 MNHEY and CDR2 SMNVEV (reference sequence). The CDR3 has 14 residues. The ends were cut back, 7 bases at V and 3 bases at J, with 16 bases in the middle. CDR3 loop: CASNQYGSVYEQYF. CDR3 sequence (DNA): TGTGCCAGCAATCAATACGGCAGCGTCTACGAGCAGTACTTC.

J is TRBJ2-3 and V is TRBV30; 10 nucleotides agree with TRBD2. V gave up 6 bases and J gave up 4 bases; unmatched junction bases: 7. Germline assignment: CDR1 GTSNPN and CDR2 SVGIG (reference sequence). The CDR3 loop spans 14 amino acids. CDR3 coding DNA: TGTGCCTGCTCAACTAGCGGGATCGCAGATACGCAGTATTTT. It specifies CACSTSGIADTQYF.

This sequence joins TRBV18 and TRBJ2-3; D ambiguous. The CDR3 has 14 amino acids. Germline CDR1 KGHSH, CDR2 LQKENI. Trimming removed 4 bases from V and 0 bases from J, with 8 bases in between. CDR3 loop: CASSLSPSTDTQYF. The CDR3 DNA reads as TGTGCCAGCTCACTTTCTCCAAGCACAGATACGCAGTATTTT.